This T cell receptor beta chain was captured by sequencing in a study of shared clonotypes between healthy human individuals. Study summary: Per donor, CD8 memory used one plate, CD8 naive used two, CD4 memory used three and CD4 naive used three.

The data were produced by immunoSEQ multiplex PCR, yet TCRdb's version contains in-frame clones alone and is incomplete. The sample has some 360,000 clones; around 67% are singletons. The receptor's source is a man in his thirties or forties in good health. The sequenced sample was memory CD4+ T cells sorted from blood. Subset of the sample: CD45RA-negative fraction.

The chain's CDR3 is CASSRNQGGEQFF. The CDR3 nucleotides are TGTGCCAGCAGCCGAAACCAGGGAGGTGAGCAGTTCTTC. The V call is TRBV7-2, the J call TRBJ2-1; perhaps TRBD2 as D (6 bases). CDR1 is SGHTA and CDR2 is FQGNSA in the germline V gene. The ends were cut back, 5 bases at V and 9 bases at J, with 14 bases in the middle. The CDR3 covers 13 residues.